Detailed here is one T cell receptor (beta chain). One junction end does not reproduce the germline sequence, and a read error may be involved. These data belong to a study of T cell responses to AZD1222 COVID-19 vaccine. Assay: immunoSEQ multiplex PCR; the TCRdb copy retains only in-frame clones and omits some. Altogether about 180,000 clones are present, around 90% being singletons, with the ten largest covering 25% to 30%. Germline lookup yields CDR1 SSHAT and CDR2 FNYEAQ (reference sequence). The CDR3 is made up of 15 amino acids. The gene calls are TRBV7-7 and TRBJ2-5; tentatively, D is TRBD1 or TRBD2 (5 bases each). This TCR came from an adult who received the AZD1222 COVID-19 vaccine. Sequences were derived from peripheral blood, sampled 28 days after the second AZD1222 dose. CDR3 sequence (DNA): TGTGCTAGCAGCCCAGGGACCTCGGCCCAAGAGACCCAGTACTTC. This gives the protein CASSPGTSAQETQYF.